This T cell receptor beta chain originates from a study of human CD8 memory T cell subsets (dated by TCRdb to about 2020). Study-level background: To assess clonal relationships, the TCRbeta repertoires of stem-like (TSTEM), progenitor exhausted-like (TPEX) and effector memory CD8+ T cell subsets were compared. TCRbeta repertoires were obtained from five to seven donors, each contributing TSTEM, TPEX and effector memory subsets.

What the study reported, not specific to this receptor: Greater repertoire diversity in TSTEM than in TPEX subsets was suggested by Chao1 estimates, potentially reflecting a broader range of specificities. Normalized Shannon-Wiener diversity was similarly high in TSTEM and TPEX subsets, while effector memory subsets were less diverse by comparison. Sequencing was limited to TCRbeta chains, and the repertoire comparisons were based on roughly 6 donors analyzed with paired t-tests and Bonferroni correction. Although both stem-like subsets shared clonotypes with effector memory cells, the overlap between TSTEM and TPEX repertoires was minimal, suggesting distinct antigen spectra for the TSTEM and TPEX subsets.

Going by frequency, this clonotype is medium-sized (0.01 to 0.1%); no count is logged. Its target antigen remains unknown. In the germline V gene, CDR1 corresponds to SNHLY and CDR2 to FYNNEI. The CDR3 holds 11 amino acids from the cysteine to the phenylalanine. Only the protein is on record. Peripheral blood mononuclear cells were isolated from healthy donor buffy coats by density gradient separation. The study enriched total CD8+ T cells through negative magnetic separation using EasySep or MojoSort CD8+ T cell isolation kits. An RNeasy Mini Kit was used to extract total RNA from duplicate vials of some 160,000 sorted CD8+ T cells per subset. The PBMCs were used either fresh or after being cryopreserved in fetal bovine serum with approximately 9.5% DMSO. CD8+ T cell subsets were sorted to purity by fluorescence-activated cell sorting on a FACSAria III. A Human TCR Profiling Kit was used to prepare UMI-labeled 5' RACE TCRbeta libraries. The same number of PCR cycles was used to prepare all TCRbeta libraries in parallel. The source study handled its data this way. The number of functional CDR3beta clonotypes in each TCRbeta library ranged from roughly 2,800 to 20,000. MIGEC 1.2.9 was used for UMI extraction and consensus assembly, with at least three reads per UMI being required. MiXCR 3.0.3 was used to extract in-frame CDR3beta repertoires. Diversity metrics were computed in VDJtools 1.2.1 after downsampling each sample to 42,000 randomly selected UMIs. For each sample pair, the repertoire overlap metrics D, R and F2 were calculated in VDJtools using the top 3,000 clones. TCRdb reprocessed the reads, so every CDR3 protein sequence counts as one entry and DNA is not shown. TCRdb's processing, not the authors', yielded these V and J calls. The table for this sample shows some 3,400 distinct CDR3 sequences. The biggest ten clones account for roughly a fifth of the sample.

This TCR came from a human donor in good health. The chain is made from TRBV2 and TRBJ2-7; the D gene TCRdb calls, TRBD2, cannot be checked with no DNA. Source material: CD8+ T cells from PBMCs. The CDR3 reads CASSSGYEQYF.